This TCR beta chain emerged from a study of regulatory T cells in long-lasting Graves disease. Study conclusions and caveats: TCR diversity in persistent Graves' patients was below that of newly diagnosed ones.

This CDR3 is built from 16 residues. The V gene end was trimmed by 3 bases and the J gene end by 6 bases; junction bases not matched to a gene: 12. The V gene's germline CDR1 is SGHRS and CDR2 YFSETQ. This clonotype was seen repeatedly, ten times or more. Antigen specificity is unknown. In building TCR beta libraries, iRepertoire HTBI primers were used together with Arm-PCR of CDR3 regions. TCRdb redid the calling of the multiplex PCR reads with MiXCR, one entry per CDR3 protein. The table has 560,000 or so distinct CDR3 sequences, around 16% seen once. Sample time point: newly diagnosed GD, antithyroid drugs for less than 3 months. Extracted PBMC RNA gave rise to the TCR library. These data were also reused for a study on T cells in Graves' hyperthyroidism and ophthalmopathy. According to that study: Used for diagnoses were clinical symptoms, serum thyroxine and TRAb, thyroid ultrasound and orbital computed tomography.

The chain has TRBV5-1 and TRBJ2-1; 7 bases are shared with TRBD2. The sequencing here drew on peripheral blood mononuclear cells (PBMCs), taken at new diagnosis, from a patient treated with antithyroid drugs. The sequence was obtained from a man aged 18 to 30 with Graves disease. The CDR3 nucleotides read TGCGCCAGCAGCTACCGAACCGGGACGGGAGGCAATGAGCAGTTCTTC. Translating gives CASSYRTGTGGNEQFF.